The 31 T cell receptor beta chains below were found in one sample sequenced in a study of shared clonotypes between healthy human individuals. TCRdb keeps only in-frame clones here, not all; method: immunoSEQ multiplex PCR. This table has fewer than 100,000 clones, roughly two thirds appearing once. Sequences were obtained from memory CD8+ T cells sorted from blood. Subset indicated: CD45RO+ cells pooled with CCR7-negative TemRA cells. The source of these receptors is a man aged 25-40 years in good health.

CDR3: CASSLSGLSYTGELFF. CDR3 coding DNA: TGTGCCAGCAGCTTGTCGGGACTGTCGTACACCGGGGAGCTGTTTTTT. The chain joins TRBV7-8 to TRBJ2-2; D is perhaps TRBD2 (6 bases). Trimming shortened V by 3 bases and J by 3 bases, and 14 bases separated the two germline ends. Germline values: CDR1 SGHVS, CDR2 FQNEAQ. CDR3 length: 16 amino acids.

Worth noting for this clone: Other DNA sequences in the sample encode the same CDR3. The chain combines TRBV28 with TRBJ2-7; perhaps TRBD2 as D (5 bases). Germline V gene sequence: CDR1 MDHEN, CDR2 SYDVKM. The CDR3 has 14 residues. Trimming removed 1 base from V and 4 bases from J, with 11 bases in between. Here the CDR3 reads CASSLSPGGYEQYF. CDR3 DNA: TGTGCCAGCAGTTTATCCCCGGGCGGGTACGAGCAGTACTTC.

V is TRBV11-1 and J is TRBJ2-5; 9 positions match TRBD2. Germline CDR1 and CDR2: SGHAT and FQDESV (reference sequence). Trimming cost V 8 bases and J 2 bases; bases outside gene matches: 6. CDR3 size: 14 residues. CDR3 region: CASHSGRIQETQYF. CDR3 DNA: TGTGCCAGCCACAGCGGGAGGATACAAGAGACCCAGTACTTC.

The DNA of the CDR3 is TGTGCCAGCTTGGGACTAGCGGGAGTTACGCAGTATTTT. Translated: CASLGLAGVTQYF. The chain is built from TRBV28 and TRBJ2-3; 14 nucleotides align to TRBD2. The length of the CDR3 is 13 residues. The germline V gene has CDR1 MDHEN and CDR2 SYDVKM. V was pared by 8 bases and J by 8 bases, with 3 bases of the junction left unmatched.

The genes are TRBV5-6 and TRBJ1-1, with D uncertain. Trimming cost V 4 bases and J 6 bases, with 13 bases left between them. Per germline, CDR1 SGHDT and CDR2 YYEEEE. This CDR3 comprises 13 residues. CDR3 protein: CASSPDLKPEAFF. As DNA, the CDR3 is TGTGCCAGCAGCCCCGATCTGAAGCCTGAAGCTTTCTTT.

This chain links TRBV5-5 with TRBJ1-5; 7 bases line up with TRBD1. From germline, CDR1 is SGHKS and CDR2 YYEKEE (reference sequence). The length of the CDR3 is 16 residues. Germline trimming cut 2 bases from V and 0 bases from J; bases unmatched to any gene: 5. CDR3 in amino acids: CASSFGTDYSNQPQHF. The CDR3 nucleotides are TGTGCCAGCAGCTTCGGGACAGATTATAGCAATCAGCCCCAGCATTTT.

The gene calls are TRBV7-9 and TRBJ2-5, with TRBD2 as a possible D gene (5 bases). Trimming stripped 5 bases from V and 0 bases from J, with 13 bases between. This CDR3 comprises 15 residues. Germline CDR1 reads SEHNR; CDR2 reads FQNEAQ (reference sequence). CDR3 sequence reads: CASSHLRADQETQYF. The CDR3, as DNA: TGTGCCAGCAGCCATCTCCGAGCGGACCAAGAGACCCAGTACTTC. Full variable domain (outside the CDR3, taken from reference TRBV7-9 and TRBJ2-5): DTGVSQNPRHKITKRGQNVTFRCDPISEHNRLYWYRQTLGQGPEFLTYFQNEAQLEKSRLLSDRFSAERPKGSFSTLEIQRTEQGDSAMYLCASSHLRADQETQYFGPGTRLLVL.

This clone showed up just a few times. The chain joins TRBV7-9 to TRBJ2-5, with D possibly called TRBD1 or TRBD2 (5 bases each). Germline V gene lookup returns CDR1 SEHNR and CDR2 FQNEAQ (reference sequence). This CDR3 spans 15 amino acids. V shed 5 bases and J shed 5 bases, with 18 bases lying between them. The CDR3 is CASSASRGAWETQYF. The CDR3 nucleotides read TGTGCCAGCAGCGCATCTAGGGGAGCGTGGGAGACCCAGTACTTC.

The rearrangement uses TRBV7-6 and TRBJ2-3; 9 bases agree with TRBD2. The V segment lost 5 bases and the J segment 1 base; nucleotides outside the gene matches: 22. Germline values: CDR1 SGHVS, CDR2 FNYEAQ. The length of the CDR3 is 21 residues. CDR3 DNA: TGTGCCAGCAGCACCGTTAAATGGAGAGCGGGAGGCCCTGAGGGCACAGATACGCAGTATTTT. Protein product: CASSTVKWRAGGPEGTDTQYF.

The rearrangement uses TRBV6-5 and TRBJ2-7; D remains unclear. Germline V lookup: CDR1 MNHEY, CDR2 SVGAGI. V dropped 2 bases and J dropped 0 bases, with 8 bases sitting between them. CDR3 size: 14 residues. The chain's CDR3 is CASSYDPSSYEQYF. The CDR3 coding sequence is TGTGCCAGCAGTTACGATCCTAGCTCCTACGAGCAGTACTTC.

As DNA, the CDR3 is TGTGCCAGCAGTTTTGAAAGGGGTTCCTACGAGCAGTACTTC. This gives the protein CASSFERGSYEQYF. V usage is TRBV27 and J usage is TRBJ2-7, with D perhaps TRBD1 (5 bases). Germline lookup yields CDR1 MNHEY and CDR2 SMNVEV (reference sequence). The V gene lost 3 bases and the J gene lost 1 base, with 10 bases spanning the gap. This CDR3 spans 14 amino acids.

The J gene is TRBJ2-1, the V gene TRBV5-1; 9 bases align to TRBD2. The V gene end was trimmed by 2 bases and the J gene end by 4 bases; junction bases not matched to a gene: 7. CDR1 and CDR2 from the germline V gene are SGHRS and YFSETQ. The CDR3 runs to 16 residues. The CDR3 protein is CASSFSPSGVYNEQFF. Here the CDR3 DNA reads TGCGCCAGCAGCTTCTCTCCTAGCGGGGTATACAATGAGCAGTTCTTC.

The V call is TRBV28, the J call TRBJ2-1; a possible D gene is TRBD2 (6 bases). Looked up from germline, CDR1 is MDHEN and CDR2 is SYDVKM. Trimming pared 11 bases from V and 8 bases from J, leaving 13 bases between. The CDR3 contains 11 residues. CDR3 sequence (DNA): TGTGCCGGTGGAGGGAACGATGAGCAGTTCTTC. Encoded protein: CAGGGNDEQFF.

This clone was seen only a few times. The CDR3 DNA is TGTGCCAGCAGCTCTGGGACTAGCGGGAAATTGTCCTACAATGAGCAGTTCTTC. Translating gives CASSSGTSGKLSYNEQFF. The rearrangement links TRBV11-2 to TRBJ2-1; 13 bases are a match to TRBD2. V dropped 4 bases and J dropped 1; count of bases not matched to a gene: 7. CDR3 size: 18 residues. Germline V gives CDR1 SGHAT, CDR2 FQNNGV.

This clone was found once. CDR3 protein: CASSQDWEGYYEQYF. The CDR3, as DNA: TGCGCCAGCAGCCAAGATTGGGAGGGATACTACGAGCAGTACTTC. The V call is TRBV4-3, the J call TRBJ2-7; 7 bases match TRBD2. The junction had 5 bases not matched to a gene; V was cut back by 0 bases and J by 3 bases. CDR1 and CDR2 (germline): LGHNA, YSLEER. The CDR3 loop spans 15 amino acids.

This chain connects TRBV28 to TRBJ2-6; TRBD1 is a possible D gene (5 bases). Germline V gives CDR1 MDHEN, CDR2 SYDVKM. The CDR3 spans 19 residues. V dropped 4 bases and J dropped 4 bases, with 23 bases sitting between them. CDR3 residues: CASSSPTSFRAAGANVLTF. In DNA form, the CDR3 reads TGTGCCAGCAGTTCGCCCACCTCTTTCAGGGCGGCCGGGGCCAACGTCCTGACTTTC.

This clone was seen a few times. This chain uses TRBV2 with TRBJ1-5; 8 bases are a match to TRBD1. This CDR3 contains 14 residues. Germline V CDR1 and CDR2: SNHLY, FYNNEI. With V trimmed by 1 base and J by 6 bases, 2 bases remained unmatched. The CDR3 here is CASSEGQGSQPQHF. Written as DNA, the CDR3 is TGTGCCAGCAGTGAAGGACAGGGGAGTCAGCCCCAGCATTTT.

A few counts support this clone. The chain uses TRBV29-1 and TRBJ2-2; TRBD1 agrees at 9 bases. The CDR3 extends over 15 amino acids. The V and J ends lost 5 bases and 5 bases, in that order; junction bases with no gene match: 9. The germline gives CDR1 SQVTM, CDR2 ANQGSEA. The CDR3 DNA sequence: TGCAGCGTTCACGAACAGGGGGCGGGTACCGGGGAGCTGTTTTTT. Translation gives CSVHEQGAGTGELFF.

This rearrangement joins TRBV30 to TRBJ2-1, with 11 bases aligning to TRBD2. This CDR3 is built from 18 residues. With 2 bases clipped from V and 7 bases from J, the junction kept 16 bases outside the gene matches. Germline lookup yields CDR1 GTSNPN and CDR2 SVGIG (reference sequence). CDR3 residues: CAWSTLAGALGRTNEQFF. CDR3 nucleotides: TGTGCCTGGAGTACACTAGCGGGAGCCCTTGGTCGTACAAATGAGCAGTTCTTC.

The V gene is TRBV11-1, the J gene TRBJ2-3; D is unclear. V was clipped by 3 bases and J by 0 bases, with 13 bases between them. The CDR3 extends over 16 amino acids. Looked up from germline, CDR1 is SGHAT and CDR2 is FQDESV (reference sequence). In DNA form, the CDR3 reads TGTGCCAGCAGCTTGTTCCCACCCCCGAGCACAGATACGCAGTATTTT. Protein: CASSLFPPPSTDTQYF.

This sequence joins TRBV10-1 and TRBJ2-7, with a weak D call TRBD1 (5 bases). V lost 0 bases, J lost 5 bases, and 11 bases lay in between. This CDR3 region has 14 residues. In germline, CDR1 is WNHNN, CDR2 SYGVQD (reference sequence). CDR3 in amino acids: CASSESSEGDEQYF. The DNA of the CDR3 is TGCGCCAGCAGTGAGTCCTCCGAAGGGGACGAGCAGTACTTC.

V usage is TRBV4-2 and J usage is TRBJ1-2; no definite D call. The V and J ends lost 4 bases and 4 bases respectively, with 16 bases between them. Germline assignment: CDR1 LGHNA and CDR2 YNFKEQ. The CDR3 has 15 amino acids. CDR3 in DNA: TGTGCCAGCAGCCCGGAGGCGGCCGGACGCTATGGCTACACCTTC. This translates into CASSPEAAGRYGYTF.

This chain connects TRBV6-1 to TRBJ2-1; perhaps TRBD2 as D (6 bases). V gave up 2 bases and J gave up 7 bases, with 9 bases separating them. Germline CDR1 reads MNHNS; CDR2 reads SASEGT. There are 13 residues in the CDR3. The CDR3 is CASSELGGNEQFF. In DNA form, the CDR3 reads TGTGCCAGCAGTGAACTGGGAGGAAATGAGCAGTTCTTC.

This clone came up a few times. This chain joins TRBV7-2 and TRBJ2-1; D is possibly TRBD2 (5 bases). Trimming removed 5 bases at V and 4 bases at J, with 12 bases between. Looked up from germline, CDR1 is SGHTA and CDR2 is FQGNSA. This CDR3 contains 14 residues. DNA of the CDR3: TGTGCCAGCAGCCACCCGAGAGGGTACAATGAGCAGTTCTTC. It translates to CASSHPRGYNEQFF.

This clone was seen more than once but under ten times. J is TRBJ2-5 and V is TRBV1; the D segment call TRBD1 is taken from the table without a DNA check. TRBV1 is reported as a pseudogene. This CDR3 contains 13 residues. CDR3: CTSSQVREETQYF. For the CDR3, the DNA is TGCACCAGCAGCCAAGTCAGGGAAGAGACCCAGTACTTC.

The chain combines TRBV9 with TRBJ1-2; no clear D. V gave up 3 bases and J gave up 5 bases, with 14 bases separating them. Germline V gene lookup returns CDR1 SGDLS and CDR2 YYNGEE. This CDR3 comprises 14 residues. The CDR3, as DNA: TGTGCCAGCAGCGCTGAGTTGATGGGGTATGGCTACACCTTC. Residues: CASSAELMGYGYTF.

The CDR3 loop reads CASSQYRGVFYGYTF. The CDR3 DNA reads as TGCGCCAGCAGTCAATACAGGGGGGTTTTCTATGGCTACACCTTC. This rearrangement joins TRBV23-1 to TRBJ1-2, with 8 bases matching TRBD1. TRBV23-1 is placed among ORFs of uncertain function. Trimming cost V 1 base and J 4 bases; bases outside gene matches: 5. The CDR3 spans 15 residues.

V usage is TRBV7-9 and J usage is TRBJ2-5, with D possibly being TRBD1 or TRBD2 (6 bases each). Trimming shortened V by 4 bases and J by 1 base, and 19 bases separated the two germline ends. CDR1 is SEHNR and CDR2 is FQNEAQ in the germline V gene (reference sequence). This CDR3 contains 17 residues. The CDR3 sequence is CASSSYLQGLSQETQYF. The CDR3 region has the DNA TGTGCCAGCAGCTCGTACTTACAGGGACTGAGCCAAGAGACCCAGTACTTC.

The rearrangement joins TRBV19 to TRBJ2-2; maybe TRBD1 (5 bases). The V end lost 6 bases, the J end lost 0 bases, and 11 bases lay between the germline ends. CDR1 is LNHDA, CDR2 SQIVND, per germline (reference sequence). There are 15 residues in the CDR3. As DNA, the CDR3 is TGTGCCAGTAGGGCAGGGCAAACGAACACCGGGGAGCTGTTTTTT. It encodes CASRAGQTNTGELFF. Full variable domain (rest looked up from reference TRBV19 and TRBJ2-2): DGGITQSPKYLFRKEGQNVTLSCEQNLNHDAMYWYRQDPGQGLRLIYYSQIVNDFQKGDIAEGYSVSREKKESFPLTVTSAQKNPTAFYLCASRAGQTNTGELFFGEGSRLTVL.

The chain has TRBV19 and TRBJ1-2; D remains ambiguous. The V gene's germline CDR1 is LNHDA and CDR2 SQIVND (reference sequence). The CDR3 runs to 13 residues. The V end lost 1 base, the J end lost 4 bases, and 7 bases lay between the germline ends. For the CDR3, the DNA is TGTGCCAGTAGTATAGCCAGCGGCTATGGCTACACCTTC. It translates to CASSIASGYGYTF.

V gene TRBV2 combines with J gene TRBJ2-7, with D perhaps matching TRBD1 or TRBD2 (5 bases each). Germline V lookup: CDR1 SNHLY, CDR2 FYNNEI. V was cut by 5 bases and J by 3 bases, with 11 bases left in between. The CDR3 loop spans 13 amino acids. For the CDR3, the DNA is TGTGCCAGCAGTCAGAGGGGCCTCTACGAGCAGTACTTC. Translating it yields CASSQRGLYEQYF.